This T cell receptor (beta chain) is drawn from a study of PD-1 blockade in classical Hodgkin lymphoma. Study findings and constraints: Baseline TCR diversity was reportedly lower in newly diagnosed patients than healthy donors. Patients were excluded if nivolumab began under 1 year after ASCT (the autologous transplant). Reasons behind the repertoire differences stay unclear, perhaps disease activity or earlier therapy.

The assay was immunoSEQ multiplex PCR, and TCRdb's table has in-frame clones only and misses some. The sample holds about 7,900 clones, 70% to 90% seen once. Every patient had relapsed following autologous stem cell transplantation, and cohorts differed in brentuximab vedotin exposure. It was by magnetic negative selection that CD8+ T cells were isolated from thawed PBMCs. The study recorded best responses of complete response, partial response or progressive disease. For this clone: Its cognate antigen is unknown.

The specimen comprised CD8+ T cells from blood, sampled at baseline. The sequence was collected from a human donor with classical Hodgkin lymphoma.

The CDR3 loop is CASSLEEKPTYNEQFF. The CDR3 DNA reads as TGTGCCAGCAGCTTAGAGGAGAAACCTACTTACAATGAGCAGTTCTTC. The J gene is TRBJ2-1, the V gene TRBV13; no definite D call. This CDR3 is built from 16 residues. Germline V lookup: CDR1 PRHDT, CDR2 FYEKMQ (reference sequence). Trimming left V 1 base short and J 4 bases short, with 14 bases between.